The 26 T cell receptor beta chains in this list originate from one sample, sequenced in a study of T cells after yellow fever vaccination. TCRdb passed the 5' RACE reads through MiXCR, listing each CDR3 protein once. The sample has about 360,000 distinct CDR3 sequences; 6.2% are singletons. The sample was PBMCs, taken 5 days after the yellow fever booster vaccination. The source is a man younger than 45 who received the YFV17D yellow fever vaccine.

The table lists this clonotype with many counts. The V call is TRBV3-1, the J call TRBJ1-2; D gene uncertain. This CDR3 is built from 11 residues. Germline CDR1 and CDR2: LGHDT and YNNKEL (reference sequence). The V end lost 5 bases, the J end lost 6 bases, and 7 bases lay between the germline ends. CDR3 sequence: CASSYSHGYTF. CDR3 DNA: TGTGCCAGCAGCTATTCTCATGGCTACACCTTC.

This clonotype was picked up many times. The chain joins TRBV4-3 to TRBJ2-7, with TRBD2 matching over 7 bases. J lost 3 bases, V lost 4 bases, and 3 bases had no gene match. This CDR3 comprises 13 residues. CDR1 is LGHNA, CDR2 YSLEER, per germline. CDR3 sequence: CASSRASGYEQYF. The CDR3 DNA follows: TGCGCCAGCAGCCGGGCTAGCGGCTACGAGCAGTACTTC.

In its sample, this clonotype was seen a few times. V and J are TRBV7-9 and TRBJ1-3; D uncertain. Germline CDR1 and CDR2: SEHNR and FQNEAQ (reference sequence). V lost 3 bases to trimming and J lost 0 bases, with 9 bases between them. The CDR3 length is 15 residues. CDR3 bases: TGTGCCAGCAGCTTGGATCCCTTCTCTGGAAACACCATATATTTT. Protein sequence: CASSLDPFSGNTIYF.

This clonotype came up many times. V usage is TRBV7-2 and J usage is TRBJ1-1, with 8 bases identical to TRBD1. After removal of 3 bases from V and 1 base from J, the junction contained 4 bases not matched to a gene. Germline V lookup: CDR1 SGHTA, CDR2 FQGNSA. The length of the CDR3 is 15 residues. The CDR3 coding sequence is TGTGCCAGCAGCTTCCCGACAGGGGCGAACACTGAAGCTTTCTTT. This codes for CASSFPTGANTEAFF.

The rearrangement joins TRBV19 to TRBJ1-6; D is uncertain. Looked up from germline, CDR1 is LNHDA and CDR2 is SQIVND (reference sequence). CDR3 length: 13 amino acids. V dropped 6 bases and J dropped 8 bases, with 11 bases sitting between them. CDR3 sequence reads: CASRVGPDSPLHF. CDR3 sequence (DNA): TGTGCCAGTAGAGTGGGTCCTGATTCACCCCTCCACTTT.

The rearrangement joins TRBV7-2 to TRBJ2-3; D is undetermined. The CDR3 totals 13 residues. Trimming took 5 bases from V and 5 from J, leaving 11 bases between them. CDR1 and CDR2 from the germline V gene are SGHTA and FQGNSA. CDR3 in DNA: TGTGCCAGCAGCCCTCTTGCAAGAGATACGCAGTATTTT. Protein sequence: CASSPLARDTQYF.

This clonotype came up a few times. The chain is built from TRBV11-3 and TRBJ2-2, with D maybe TRBD2 (6 bases). Per germline, CDR1 SGHNT and CDR2 YENEEA. The CDR3 length is 15 residues. The germline V and J ends were trimmed by 5 bases and 5 bases, with 15 bases remaining between them. CDR3 region: CASSRDSSETGELFF. CDR3 nucleotide sequence: TGTGCCAGCAGCAGGGACTCATCTGAGACCGGGGAGCTGTTTTTT.

The chain employs TRBV5-1 and TRBJ2-7; no firm D call. The CDR3 covers 15 residues. Germline CDR1 SGHRS, CDR2 YFSETQ. Trimming pared 1 base from V and 9 bases from J, leaving 20 bases between. This CDR3 reads CASSLSLSQGSGQYF. CDR3 DNA: TGCGCCAGCAGCTTGTCGCTGTCGCAAGGGTCCGGGCAGTACTTC.

The chain recombines TRBV10-1 with TRBJ1-1; D not certain. V lost 0 bases and J 0 bases, leaving 8 bases between the germline ends. Germline V gives CDR1 WNHNN, CDR2 SYGVQD (reference sequence). The CDR3 runs 15 residues. CDR3 sequence reads: CASSESLGMNTEAFF. The CDR3 DNA reads TGCGCCAGCAGTGAGTCCCTAGGGATGAACACTGAAGCTTTCTTT.

The chain carries TRBV10-3 and TRBJ2-1; perhaps TRBD1 as D (6 bases). This CDR3 has 14 residues. The ends were cut back, 10 bases at V and 9 bases at J, with 22 bases in the middle. Germline-derived CDR1 and CDR2 are ENHRY and SYGVKD. DNA for the CDR3: TGTGCCACCAGAACTATCACTCAGGGGATTGAGCAGTTCTTC. Protein product: CATRTITQGIEQFF.

This clonotype was counted many times. The chain carries TRBV7-6 and TRBJ2-1; 9 nucleotides line up with TRBD2. The ends lost 3 bases at V and 5 bases at J; junction bases unmatched: 14. The CDR3 is 18 residues long. Germline V lookup: CDR1 SGHVS, CDR2 FNYEAQ. CDR3 coding DNA: TGTGCCAGCAGCTTGATGGTGGCTAGCGGGATACTGAACAATGAGCAGTTCTTC. It encodes CASSLMVASGILNNEQFF.

This clonotype appeared a few times. This chain uses TRBV5-1 with TRBJ2-7, with 8 bases matching TRBD2. Germline values: CDR1 SGHRS, CDR2 YFSETQ. V trimming: 0 bases; J trimming: 0 bases; junction bases outside the gene matches: 8. There are 17 residues in the CDR3. CDR3 region: CASSLDAGGHPSYEQYF. CDR3 sequence (DNA): TGCGCCAGCAGCTTGGATGCGGGGGGCCACCCCTCCTACGAGCAGTACTTC.

The sample holds many counts of this clonotype. The rearrangement joins TRBV9 to TRBJ2-5; D perhaps matches TRBD2 (5 bases). CDR1 and CDR2 (germline): SGDLS, YYNGEE. Trimming pared 3 bases from V and 5 bases from J, leaving 14 bases between. The CDR3 extends over 14 amino acids. The CDR3: CASSAGQRGETQYF. The CDR3 region has the DNA TGTGCCAGCAGCGCCGGGCAAAGAGGGGAGACCCAGTACTTC.

This clonotype occurred many times. The chain uses TRBV5-1 and TRBJ2-5; D gene ambiguous. This CDR3 spans 14 amino acids. V was shortened by 0 bases and J by 4 bases, with 10 bases between the two germline ends. Germline lookup yields CDR1 SGHRS and CDR2 YFSETQ. Here the CDR3 DNA reads TGCGCCAGCAGCTTGGTTTCGGCCGGAGAGACCCAGTACTTC. Protein sequence: CASSLVSAGETQYF.

The J gene is TRBJ2-5, the V gene TRBV5-1, with D perhaps being TRBD1 or TRBD2 (5 bases each). This CDR3 region has 15 residues. CDR1 is SGHRS, CDR2 YFSETQ, per germline. Trimming cost V 6 bases and J 3 bases, with 18 bases left between them. CDR3 sequence: CASIFGAVGKETQYF. DNA for the CDR3: TGCGCCAGCATCTTCGGGGCAGTCGGGAAAGAGACCCAGTACTTC.

As concerns this clonotype: The CDR3 ends on some other residue instead of the conserved phenylalanine or tryptophan, so this is likely a read error. The chain is built from TRBV7-9 and TRBJ2-1; D unresolved. Trimming removed 6 bases from V and 7 bases from J, with 16 bases in between. The germline V gene encodes CDR1 SEHNR and CDR2 FQNEAQ (reference sequence). The CDR3 contains 14 residues. This CDR3 is CASRSTGTSNEQFL. In DNA form, the CDR3 reads TGTGCCAGCAGGTCAACTGGCACCTCTAATGAGCAGTTCCTC.

This clonotype was counted between two and nine times. The V and J genes are TRBV20-1 and TRBJ2-1; D unclear. Germline V gives CDR1 DFQATT, CDR2 SNEGSKA (reference sequence). This CDR3 has 14 residues. Between the trimmed V and J ends, which lost 4 bases and 0 bases, there was a span of 10 bases. The CDR3, as DNA: TGCAGTGCTATCGGGCCTCCCTCCTACAATGAGCAGTTCTTC. Amino acids: CSAIGPPSYNEQFF.

This clonotype was detected ten times or more. This chain joins TRBV7-3 and TRBJ2-2; 9 bases are shared with TRBD2. Trimming at V came to 4 bases and at J to 5 bases, leaving 8 bases not matched to a gene. The germline gives CDR1 SGHTA, CDR2 FQGTGA. This CDR3 has 16 residues. CDR3 in amino acids: CASSSIAGEDTGELFF. The CDR3 region has the DNA TGTGCCAGCAGCTCCATAGCGGGAGAGGATACCGGGGAGCTGTTTTTT.

This rearrangement joins TRBV19 to TRBJ2-7; D is perhaps TRBD2 (5 bases). V was clipped by 7 bases and J by 7 bases, with 26 bases between them. Germline-derived CDR1 and CDR2 are LNHDA and SQIVND (reference sequence). This CDR3 spans 16 amino acids. CDR3 bases: TGTGCCAGTAATGCGAGAAAACCCCACACGGAGGAAGAGCAGTACTTC. This encodes CASNARKPHTEEEQYF. Based on the CDR3 plus reference TRBV19 and TRBJ2-7, the full variable domain is DGGITQSPKYLFRKEGQNVTLSCEQNLNHDAMYWYRQDPGQGLRLIYYSQIVNDFQKGDIAEGYSVSREKKESFPLTVTSAQKNPTAFYLCASNARKPHTEEEQYFGPGTRLTVT.

This clonotype was counted many times. CDR3 sequence (DNA): TGTGCCAGCAATCTATTGGGGAGGGGGGCCTACAATGAGCAGTTCTTC. This translates into CASNLLGRGAYNEQFF. This sequence joins TRBV7-9 and TRBJ2-1; a possible D gene is TRBD2 (7 bases). Trimming shortened V by 7 bases and J by 2 bases, and 18 bases separated the two germline ends. This CDR3 spans 16 amino acids. CDR1 SEHNR and CDR2 FQNEAQ come from the germline V gene (reference sequence). The full variable domain, rest sourced from reference TRBV7-9 and TRBJ2-1, is DTGVSQNPRHKITKRGQNVTFRCDPISEHNRLYWYRQTLGQGPEFLTYFQNEAQLEKSRLLSDRFSAERPKGSFSTLEIQRTEQGDSAMYLCASNLLGRGAYNEQFFGPGTRLTVL.

This clonotype was observed a few times. The junction departs from germline at one end; a sequencing error may be responsible. V and J are TRBV20-1 and TRBJ1-5, with 7 bases that match TRBD1. Germline CDR1 DFQATT, CDR2 SNEGSKA (reference sequence). The CDR3 has 14 residues. The CDR3 coding sequence is TGCTGTGCTTTTCCGGGACAGAGCAATCAGCCCCAGCATTTT. Residues: CCAFPGQSNQPQHF.

The gene calls are TRBV29-1 and TRBJ2-1; 7 bases are a match to TRBD2. Per germline, CDR1 SQVTM and CDR2 ANQGSEA. V gave up 1 base and J gave up 8 bases; unmatched junction bases: 14. This CDR3 has 16 residues. The CDR3 DNA reads TGCAGCGTTGAAGGTAGGGCCGGCGGGAGAGTCTATGAGCAGTTCTTC. Amino acids: CSVEGRAGGRVYEQFF.

This chain connects TRBV25-1 to TRBJ2-1; 11 bases align to TRBD2. Trimming took 2 bases from V and 6 from J; bases not matched to a gene: 9. Germline V gives CDR1 MGHDK, CDR2 SYGVNS. The CDR3 is made up of 17 amino acids. In DNA, the CDR3 is TGTGCCAGCAGTGAACTACCGGGACTAGCGGACCTCAATGAGCAGTTCTTC. Its translation is CASSELPGLADLNEQFF.

This clonotype occurred a few times. The CDR3 sequence is CSASRWEAGPDTQYF. As DNA, the CDR3 is TGCAGTGCTAGTCGGTGGGAGGCGGGTCCAGATACGCAGTATTTT. This chain joins TRBV20-1 and TRBJ2-3; D is possibly TRBD2 (6 bases). This CDR3 has 15 amino acids. With 3 bases removed from V and 4 bases from J, the gap between germline ends came to 17 bases. Germline CDR1 and CDR2: DFQATT and SNEGSKA (reference sequence).

The chain is built from TRBV6-5 and TRBJ2-3; D not resolved. The ends were cut back, 0 bases at V and 2 bases at J, with 15 bases in the middle. The CDR3 is 17 amino acids. Germline CDR1 is MNHEY and CDR2 is SVGAGI. The CDR3, as DNA: TGTGCCAGCAGTTACTCGAATAGGGCCTACGACACAGATACGCAGTATTTT. Amino acid sequence: CASSYSNRAYDTDTQYF.

The gene calls are TRBV7-2 and TRBJ2-7; no reliable D call. V lost 2 bases to trimming and J lost 2 bases, with 7 bases between them. CDR1 and CDR2 (germline): SGHTA, FQGNSA. This CDR3 is built from 13 residues. In DNA, the CDR3 is TGTGCCAGCAGCTTACAGGATGCCTACGAGCAGTACTTC. Amino acids: CASSLQDAYEQYF.